Below, one T cell receptor (beta chain) is given with its context. These data come from a study of blood T cell repertoires in COVID-19. Germline V CDR1 and CDR2: LNHDA, SQIVND (reference sequence). The V end lost 0 bases, the J end lost 8 bases, and 10 bases lay between the germline ends. CDR3 length: 13 amino acids. Methods used by the authors: Reference gene primer amplification yielded estimated nucleated cell counts. Data came from immunoSEQ multiplex PCR; TCRdb stores just in-frame clones and leaves some out. That table supplies the V and J calls and clone size; D and trimming were determined from the DNA. The table has 160,000 or so clones, roughly 90% seen once.

The chain has TRBV19 and TRBJ1-2, with a possible D match to TRBD1 (5 bases). Sequences were obtained from peripheral blood. The receptor was isolated from a woman between 50 and 59 years old with acute or convalescent COVID-19. In DNA form, the CDR3 reads TGTGCCAGTAGTATAGAAGCAGGGCAAGGCTACACCTTC. It yields the protein CASSIEAGQGYTF.